This T cell receptor (beta chain) derives from a study of Graves' ophthalmopathy and Graves' hyperthyroidism. The wider study: Peripheral blood was gathered at the point of initial diagnosis, before any treatment started. The study, taken as a whole, reports: A classifier, a 13-signature model, separated ophthalmopathy from stable hyperthyroidism with approximately 88% sensitivity and over 70% specificity.

V shed 3 bases and J shed 4 bases, with 10 bases lying between them. Per the germline V gene, CDR1 is SGHTA and CDR2 is FQGNSA. CDR3 length: 13 residues. RNA transcripts were the template, and TCR beta CDR3 regions were amplified from them. The first-round RT-PCR employed HTBI primers together with the Qiagen OneStep RT-PCR kit. A multiplex PCR was then performed as the second round. TCRdb recomputed calls from the multiplex PCR reads with MiXCR, one row per CDR3 protein. The table lists around 600,000 distinct CDR3 sequences, about 41% of them singletons, with under 3.5% in the top ten. No donor had other autoimmune disease, uncontrolled infection, pregnancy or lactation. Diagnosis was based on clinical symptoms, serum thyroxine, TRAb, thyroid ultrasound and orbital computed tomography. In its sample, this clonotype was seen a few times. Its antigen remains unknown.

Sequences were obtained from peripheral blood. The chain links TRBV7-2 to TRBJ2-7; D might be TRBD1 or TRBD2, each matching 5 bases. The sequence was obtained from an adult man with Graves' ophthalmopathy. The CDR3 spells CASSLGETYEQYF. CDR3 bases: TGTGCCAGCAGCTTGGGGGAGACTTACGAGCAGTACTTC. Variable domain in full (rest from reference TRBV7-2 and TRBJ2-7): GAGVSQSPSNKVTEKGKDVELRCDPISGHTALYWYRQSLGQGLEFLIYFQGNSAPDKSGLPSDRFSAERTGGSVSTLTIQRTQQEDSAVYLCASSLGETYEQYFGPGTRLTVT.